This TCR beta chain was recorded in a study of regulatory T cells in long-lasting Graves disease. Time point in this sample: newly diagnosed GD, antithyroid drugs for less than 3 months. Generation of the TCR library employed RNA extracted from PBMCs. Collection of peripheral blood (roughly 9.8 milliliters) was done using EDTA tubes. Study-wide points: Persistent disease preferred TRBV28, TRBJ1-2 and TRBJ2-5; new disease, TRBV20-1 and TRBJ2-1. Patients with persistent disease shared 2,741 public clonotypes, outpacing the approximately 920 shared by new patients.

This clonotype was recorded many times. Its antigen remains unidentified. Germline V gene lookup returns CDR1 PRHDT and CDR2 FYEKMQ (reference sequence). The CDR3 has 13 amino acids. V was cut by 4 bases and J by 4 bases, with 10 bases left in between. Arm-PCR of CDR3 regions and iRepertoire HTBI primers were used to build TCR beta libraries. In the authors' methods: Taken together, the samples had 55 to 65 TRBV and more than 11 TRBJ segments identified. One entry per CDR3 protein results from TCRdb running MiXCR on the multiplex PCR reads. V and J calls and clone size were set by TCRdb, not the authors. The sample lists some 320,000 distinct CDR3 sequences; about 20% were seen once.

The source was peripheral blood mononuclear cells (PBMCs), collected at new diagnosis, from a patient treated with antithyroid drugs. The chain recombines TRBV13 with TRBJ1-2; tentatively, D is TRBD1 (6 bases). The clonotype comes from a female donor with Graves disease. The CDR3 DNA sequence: TGTGCCAGCAGCTCCGGACAGACCTATGGCTACACCTTC. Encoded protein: CASSSGQTYGYTF.